The present entry profiles one T cell receptor (beta chain) with its context. Per the original methods: Nucleated cell number was recorded as an estimate derived from reference gene primer amplification. Measured with immunoSEQ multiplex PCR; TCRdb has only the in-frame clones, and not every one. D and trimming were read from the DNA, whereas the V and J calls and clone size are those reported in that table. Of about 64,000 clones listed, 75% to 95% are singletons. The data were obtained in a study of blood T cell repertoires in COVID-19. Background on the study: The United States, Italy and Spain supplied acute and convalescent COVID-19 samples. PBMCs, B-cell-depleted T cells, or T cells were the source of the cDNA or gDNA that made up the material.

This receptor was identified in a woman older than 75 with active COVID-19. Sequenced material: peripheral blood.

CDR3 coding DNA: TGCAGCGTATCCACAGGGGGCGAGGGCAATCAGCCCCAGCATTTT. This sequence encodes CSVSTGGEGNQPQHF. The chain carries TRBV29-1 and TRBJ1-5; 9 nucleotides match TRBD1. Trimming at V came to 6 bases and at J to 2 bases, leaving 8 bases not matched to a gene. The CDR3 totals 15 residues. Germline assignment: CDR1 SQVTM and CDR2 ANQGSEA.